The rows below give T cell receptor beta chains drawn from one sample of a study of CD8 T cells in ankylosing spondylitis. TCRdb used MiXCR to reprocess the 5' RACE reads, holding one entry per CDR3 protein. The sample holds under 850,000 distinct CDR3 sequences; around 20% are singletons and the top ten take around a fifth. Input material: blood, either unsorted or a sorted T cell fraction (not recorded which). The receptor set was obtained from a male donor with ankylosing spondylitis. The CDR3 runs from the conserved cysteine through the conserved F or W. Each record gives: J gene, D gene, clone size, V gene, CDR3 protein, CDR3 DNA. A D gene is named only where the DNA matches it firmly. A clone size is listed for some rows: how often the clone was seen (once, few, many), or a class if it is expanded.

J: TRBJ1-5; D: TRBD1; size: .; V: TRBV20-1; CDR3: CSARGQGLNQPQHF; DNA: TGCAGTGCTAGGGGACAGGGCCTCAATCAGCCCCAGCATTTT
J: TRBJ1-1; D: TRBD1; size: few; V: TRBV6-1; CDR3: CASSADRVTEAFF; DNA: TGTGCCAGCAGTGCGGACAGGGTCACTGAAGCTTTCTTT
J: TRBJ2-3; D: TRBD2; size: .; V: TRBV11-2; CDR3: CASSWSGGLTDTQYF; DNA: TGTGCCAGCAGCTGGAGCGGGGGATTGACAGATACGCAGTATTTT
J: TRBJ2-5; D: TRBD1; size: .; V: TRBV11-2; CDR3: CASSLVPRTGVAETQYF; DNA: TGTGCCAGCAGCTTAGTTCCACGGACAGGGGTAGCAGAGACCCAGTACTTC
J: TRBJ2-1; D: TRBD2; size: many; V: TRBV12-3/TRBV12-4; CDR3: CASSFLLAAYNEQFF; DNA: TGTGCCAGCAGTTTTCTGCTAGCGGCCTACAATGAGCAGTTCTTC
J: TRBJ2-4; D: TRBD2; size: few; V: TRBV7-9; CDR3: CATAGDGNIQYF; DNA: TGTGCCACGGCGGGAGACGGAAACATTCAGTACTTC
J: TRBJ1-2; D: .; size: few; V: TRBV21-1; CDR3: CASSNSSRWDPNYGYTF; DNA: TGTGCCAGCAGCAATAGCAGTCGGTGGGATCCTAACTATGGCTACACCTTC
J: TRBJ1-5; D: .; size: many; V: TRBV12-3/TRBV12-4; CDR3: CASVNQPQHF; DNA: TGTGCCAGCGTCAATCAGCCCCAGCATTTT
J: TRBJ2-2; D: TRBD2; size: few; V: TRBV5-1; CDR3: CASFPIAGVNTGELFF; DNA: TGCGCCAGCTTCCCAATAGCGGGGGTGAACACCGGGGAGCTGTTTTTT
J: TRBJ2-1; D: TRBD2; size: .; V: TRBV20-1; CDR3: CSAREWGGRAEEQFF; DNA: TGCAGTGCTAGAGAGTGGGGCGGGAGGGCGGAAGAGCAGTTCTTC
J: TRBJ2-7; D: TRBD2; size: .; V: TRBV5-6; CDR3: CASSLKGGGLSSYEQYF; DNA: TGTGCCAGCAGCTTGAAGGGCGGGGGACTCAGCTCCTACGAGCAGTACTTC
J: TRBJ1-1; D: .; size: few; V: TRBV27; CDR3: CASSYLRGNTEAFF; DNA: TGTGCCAGCAGTTACCTAAGGGGGAACACTGAAGCTTTCTTT
J: TRBJ2-7; D: TRBD1; size: few; V: TRBV20-1; CDR3: CSASQTGGFGYEQYF; DNA: TGCAGTGCGAGCCAGACAGGGGGATTTGGCTACGAGCAGTACTTC
J: TRBJ2-2; D: .; size: medium-sized; V: TRBV6-2/TRBV6-3; CDR3: CASSFPLVNTGELFF; DNA: TGTGCCAGCAGTTTCCCCTTGGTGAACACCGGGGAGCTGTTTTTT
J: TRBJ1-1; D: .; size: .; V: TRBV28; CDR3: CASSLQRTWNTEAFF; DNA: TGTGCCAGCAGTCTCCAACGCACATGGAACACTGAAGCTTTCTTT
J: TRBJ1-1; D: .; size: many; V: TRBV29-1; CDR3: CSVPKKGPGTEAFF; DNA: TGCAGCGTTCCCAAAAAGGGACCCGGCACTGAAGCTTTCTTT
J: TRBJ2-2; D: .; size: few; V: TRBV29-1; CDR3: CSVVEDTGELFF; DNA: TGCAGCGTTGTAGAGGACACCGGGGAGCTGTTTTTT
J: TRBJ1-2; D: .; size: .; V: TRBV20-1; CDR3: CSASGGARENYGYTF; DNA: TGCAGTGCTAGTGGAGGGGCCAGGGAAAACTATGGCTACACCTTC
J: TRBJ1-5; D: .; size: few; V: TRBV20-1; CDR3: CSARDRGTNQPQHF; DNA: TGCAGTGCTAGAGATCGGGGTACGAATCAGCCCCAGCATTTT
J: TRBJ1-2; D: .; size: few; V: TRBV5-6; CDR3: CASSLSGIFHGYTF; DNA: TGTGCCAGCAGCTTGTCCGGGATTTTTCATGGCTACACCTTC
J: TRBJ2-1; D: .; size: many; V: TRBV5-1; CDR3: CASVSPTYNEQFF; DNA: TGCGCCAGCGTCTCACCGACCTACAATGAGCAGTTCTTC
J: TRBJ1-2; D: .; size: few; V: TRBV20-1; CDR3: CSARDIAMGDTF; DNA: TGCAGTGCTAGAGATATAGCGATGGGGGACACCTTC
J: TRBJ2-7; D: .; size: .; V: TRBV7-2; CDR3: CASSFRDIEWEQYF; DNA: TGTGCCAGCAGCTTCCGGGACATCGAGTGGGAGCAGTACTTC
J: TRBJ1-1; D: TRBD1; size: .; V: TRBV5-1; CDR3: CASSYWGTGVNTEAFF; DNA: TGCGCCAGCAGCTATTGGGGGACAGGGGTGAACACTGAAGCTTTCTTT
J: TRBJ1-2; D: .; size: few; V: TRBV5-1; CDR3: CASSLEGKGGYTF; DNA: TGCGCCAGCAGCTTGGAAGGGAAGGGCGGCTACACCTTC
J: TRBJ2-1; D: TRBD2; size: .; V: TRBV12-3/TRBV12-4; CDR3: CASSLGIAGAPYNEQFF; DNA: TGTGCCAGCAGTTTAGGAATAGCGGGAGCCCCCTACAATGAGCAGTTCTTC
J: TRBJ1-1; D: .; size: many; V: TRBV11-1; CDR3: CASSLYFRDDEAFF; DNA: TGTGCCAGCAGCTTATATTTCAGGGACGACGAAGCTTTCTTT
J: TRBJ2-1; D: .; size: .; V: TRBV5-1; CDR3: CASSFTEHNEQFF; DNA: TGCGCCAGCAGTTTCACAGAGCACAATGAGCAGTTCTTC
J: TRBJ2-5; D: .; size: few; V: TRBV4-3; CDR3: CASSQFSYQETQYF; DNA: TGCGCCAGCAGCCAATTCTCGTACCAAGAGACCCAGTACTTC
J: TRBJ1-1; D: .; size: many; V: TRBV10-3; CDR3: CAISESTNTEAFF; DNA: TGTGCCATCAGTGAGTCCACTAACACTGAAGCTTTCTTT
J: TRBJ1-4; D: TRBD1; size: .; V: TRBV7-9; CDR3: CASSPGQFGEKLFF; DNA: TGTGCCAGCAGCCCGGGACAGTTTGGTGAAAAACTGTTTTTT
J: TRBJ2-1; D: TRBD2; size: .; V: TRBV12-3/TRBV12-4; CDR3: CASSPLTSASSYNEQFF; DNA: TGTGCCAGCAGTCCGTTAACTAGCGCGAGCTCCTACAATGAGCAGTTCTTC
J: TRBJ2-5; D: TRBD1; size: many; V: TRBV3-1; CDR3: CASSQSTGGFMETQYF; DNA: TGTGCCAGCAGCCAATCGACAGGGGGCTTTATGGAGACCCAGTACTTC
J: TRBJ1-4; D: .; size: .; V: TRBV7-2; CDR3: CASSFRGGNEKLFF; DNA: TGTGCCAGCAGCTTCCGGGGCGGCAATGAAAAACTGTTTTTT
J: TRBJ2-5; D: TRBD1; size: .; V: TRBV5-1; CDR3: CASSLGQGDETQYF; DNA: TGCGCCAGCAGCTTGGGACAGGGTGATGAGACCCAGTACTTC
J: TRBJ2-1; D: .; size: .; V: TRBV29-1; CDR3: CSVESVTGSTYNEQFF; DNA: TGCAGCGTTGAGTCGGTTACAGGGTCTACCTACAATGAGCAGTTCTTC
J: TRBJ2-4; D: .; size: few; V: TRBV6-1; CDR3: CASSGSPQGAKNIQYF; DNA: TGTGCCAGCAGTGGGAGCCCCCAAGGAGCCAAAAACATTCAGTACTTC
J: TRBJ2-1; D: TRBD2; size: few; V: TRBV20-1; CDR3: CSASPMVGLAGRVGNEQFF; DNA: TGCAGTGCTAGTCCAATGGTCGGACTAGCGGGGAGGGTCGGCAATGAGCAGTTCTTC
J: TRBJ2-4; D: TRBD1; size: .; V: TRBV7-2; CDR3: CASSPQGADIQYF; DNA: TGTGCCAGCAGCCCGCAGGGGGCTGACATTCAGTACTTC
J: TRBJ2-7; D: .; size: .; V: TRBV12-5; CDR3: CASGTYYEQYF; DNA: TGTGCTAGTGGGACTTACTACGAGCAGTACTTC
J: TRBJ1-1; D: .; size: few; V: TRBV7-9; CDR3: CASSSLWENTEAFF; DNA: TGTGCCAGCAGTTCCCTTTGGGAGAACACTGAAGCTTTCTTT
J: TRBJ2-6; D: TRBD1; size: .; V: TRBV11-2; CDR3: CASSFSEGTGSSGANVLTF; DNA: TGTGCCAGCAGCTTCTCGGAAGGGACAGGTTCCTCTGGGGCCAACGTCCTGACTTTC
J: TRBJ2-1; D: TRBD1; size: .; V: TRBV5-6; CDR3: CASSRRQGNEQFF; DNA: TGTGCCAGCAGCCGACGACAGGGAAATGAGCAGTTCTTC
J: TRBJ2-5; D: TRBD2; size: .; V: TRBV20-1; CDR3: CSARRGLAVETQYF; DNA: TGCAGTGCTAGAAGGGGACTAGCTGTTGAGACCCAGTACTTC
J: TRBJ2-7; D: TRBD1; size: few; V: TRBV20-1; CDR3: CSARHRGPEYEQYF; DNA: TGCAGTGCTAGACACAGGGGACCGGAATACGAGCAGTACTTC